The clone carrying this T cell receptor beta chain was picked up a small number of times. Other DNA sequences from this sample encode an identical CDR3 as well. Using immunoSEQ multiplex PCR, the repertoire was profiled, and TCRdb retains in-frame clones only, with some absent. This sample carries around 80,000 clones, 80% to 90% of them seen once, and the ten largest clones take around 20%. This entry belongs to a study of control samples from healthy donors and cancer patients. The germline V gene has CDR1 MDHEN and CDR2 SYDVKM. Trimming at V came to 6 bases and at J to 7 bases, leaving 6 bases not matched to a gene. This CDR3 spans 13 amino acids.

The chain employs TRBV28 and TRBJ1-2, with TRBD1 matching over 9 bases. This TCR was recovered from a man aged 50-60 years in good health. Sequenced input: blood. This CDR3 reads CASSLQGASGYTF. The CDR3 DNA follows: TGTGCCAGCAGCCTACAGGGGGCTTCTGGCTACACCTTC.